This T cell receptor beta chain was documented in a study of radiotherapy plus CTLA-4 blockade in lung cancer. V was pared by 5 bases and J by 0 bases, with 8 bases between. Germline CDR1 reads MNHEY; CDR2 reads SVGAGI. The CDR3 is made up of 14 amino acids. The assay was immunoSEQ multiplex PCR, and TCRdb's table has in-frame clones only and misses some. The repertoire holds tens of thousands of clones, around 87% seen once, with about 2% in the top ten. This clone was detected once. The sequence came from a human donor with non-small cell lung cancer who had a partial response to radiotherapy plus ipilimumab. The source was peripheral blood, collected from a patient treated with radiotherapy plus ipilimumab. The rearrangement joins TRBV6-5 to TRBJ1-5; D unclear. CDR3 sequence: CASSVQNSNQPQHF. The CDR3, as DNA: TGTGCCAGCAGTGTCCAGAATAGCAATCAGCCCCAGCATTTT.